This TCR beta chain was observed in a study of CD8+CD57+ T cells in acquired aplastic anemia. Study details: DNA per sorted CD4+ or CD8+ sample ranged about 0.18 to 30 ug, averaging roughly 3.3 ug.

It was genomic DNA that served as the template for profiling TCR beta VDJ and CDR3. TCRdb processed the reads anew with MiXCR; each CDR3 protein has one entry. The sample has fewer than 200,000 distinct CDR3 sequences; 55% to 70% are singletons. Germline V gene data show CDR1 as SGHAT and CDR2 as FQNNGV. The CDR3 contains 16 residues. V gave up 2 bases and J gave up 3 bases, with 13 bases separating them. A note on this clonotype: What it binds is not known.

Broader study findings: Almost 30 shared CD8+ CDR3s appeared highly expressed within patients' immunodominant clones. CD8+ Simpson's diversity showed no significant patient-control difference.

The J gene is TRBJ1-4, the V gene TRBV11-2, with a possible D match to TRBD1 (5 bases). This clonotype originated in a human donor in good health. Material for sequencing was sorted CD4+, CD8+, or CD8+CD57+ T cells (not recorded which) from PBMCs. The CDR3 region is CASSLIAWGSNEKLFF. CDR3 DNA: TGTGCCAGCAGCTTAATCGCCTGGGGGTCTAATGAAAAACTGTTTTTT.